The T cell receptor (beta chain) described here comes from a study of blood T cell repertoires in COVID-19. As for the study in general: The study drew acute and convalescent COVID-19 samples from the United States, Italy and Spain. Nucleic acid was either cDNA or gDNA, and it came from T cells, B-cell-depleted T cells, or PBMCs.

This clone was picked up one time. The CDR3 has 15 amino acids. In germline, CDR1 is SSHAT, CDR2 FNYEAQ (reference sequence). The ends were cut back, 1 base at V and 0 bases at J, with 7 bases in the middle. Those enrolled in Seattle joined during active infection and were followed longitudinally afterward. Source study methods: Estimated nucleated cell counts came from reference gene primer amplification. Clones were sequenced by immunoSEQ multiplex PCR, and TCRdb holds only the in-frame ones, with some missing. V, J and clone size are those of that table, while D and trimming were read from the DNA. The sample lists 200,000 to 250,000 clones, 82% occurring once.

Specimen: peripheral blood. The chain uses TRBV7-7 and TRBJ1-3; D gene unclear. This TCR derives from a woman aged 65 to 85 with COVID-19, enrolled during active disease. The CDR3 reads CASSLGTSSGNTIYF. The CDR3 DNA reads TGTGCCAGCAGCTTAGGCACTTCCTCTGGAAACACCATATATTTT. The variable domain in full, completed from reference TRBV7-7 and TRBJ1-3, reads GAGVSQSPRYKVTKRGQDVTLRCDPISSHATLYWYQQALGQGPEFLTYFNYEAQPDKSGLPSDRFSAERPEGSISTLTIQRTEQRDSAMYRCASSLGTSSGNTIYFGEGSWLTVV.